The source of this TCR beta chain is a study of shared clonotypes between healthy human individuals. Study information: CD4 naive and CD4 memory each took three plates per donor, while CD8 naive took two and CD8 memory one. Notes on the study in general: Sample collection involved blood only; tissue repertoires are likely different. In having few donors, the study represented limited genetic and exposure-history diversity.

V lost 3 bases, J lost 3 bases, and 16 bases lay in between. The CDR3 runs to 16 residues. Germline lookup yields CDR1 PRHDT and CDR2 FYEKMQ (reference sequence). The table came from immunoSEQ multiplex PCR; TCRdb's copy has only in-frame clones and leaves some out. The sample carries approximately 2,000,000 clones, 80% to 95% recorded once. CD45RO-negative cells were positively selected for CCR7, leaving out terminally differentiated effector memory CD45RA+ cells. This clone has a single count. Its specificity is not known. The TCR comes from a man aged 18-30 years in good health. Some clones in this sample may be carry-over from other donors' samples. Specimen: naive CD8+ T cells from PBMCs. The V gene is TRBV13, the J gene TRBJ2-3; D is possibly TRBD2 (7 bases). The CDR3 spells CASSFWREQGTDTQYF. The CDR3 DNA reads TGTGCCAGCAGCTTTTGGCGGGAGCAGGGGACAGATACGCAGTATTTT.